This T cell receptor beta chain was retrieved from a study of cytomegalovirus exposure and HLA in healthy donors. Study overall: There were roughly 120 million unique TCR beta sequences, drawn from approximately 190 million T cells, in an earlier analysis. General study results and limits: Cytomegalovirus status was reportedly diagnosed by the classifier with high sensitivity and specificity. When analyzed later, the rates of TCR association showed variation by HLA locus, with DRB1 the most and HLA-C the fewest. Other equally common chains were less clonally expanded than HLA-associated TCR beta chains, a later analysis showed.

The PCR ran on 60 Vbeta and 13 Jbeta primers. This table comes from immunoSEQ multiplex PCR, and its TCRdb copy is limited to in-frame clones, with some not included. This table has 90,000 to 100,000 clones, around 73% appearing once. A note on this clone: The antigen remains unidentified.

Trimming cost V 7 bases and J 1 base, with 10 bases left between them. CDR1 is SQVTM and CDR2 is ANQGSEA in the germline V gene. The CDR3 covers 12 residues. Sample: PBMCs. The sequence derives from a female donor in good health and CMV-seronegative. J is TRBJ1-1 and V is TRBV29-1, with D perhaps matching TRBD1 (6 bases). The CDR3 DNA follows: TGCAGCGCTTCACAGGGGAACACTGAAGCTTTCTTT. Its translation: CSASQGNTEAFF.